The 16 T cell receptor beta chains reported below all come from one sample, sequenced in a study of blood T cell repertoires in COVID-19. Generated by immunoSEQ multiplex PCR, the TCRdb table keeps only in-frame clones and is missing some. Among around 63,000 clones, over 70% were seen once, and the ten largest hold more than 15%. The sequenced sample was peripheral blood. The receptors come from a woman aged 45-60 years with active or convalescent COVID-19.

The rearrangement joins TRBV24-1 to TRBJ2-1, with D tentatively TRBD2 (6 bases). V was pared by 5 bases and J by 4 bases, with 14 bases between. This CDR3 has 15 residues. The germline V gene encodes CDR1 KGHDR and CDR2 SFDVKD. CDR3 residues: CATSGAGLRYNEQFF. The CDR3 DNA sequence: TGTGCCACCAGTGGCGCGGGACTGCGATACAATGAGCAGTTCTTC.

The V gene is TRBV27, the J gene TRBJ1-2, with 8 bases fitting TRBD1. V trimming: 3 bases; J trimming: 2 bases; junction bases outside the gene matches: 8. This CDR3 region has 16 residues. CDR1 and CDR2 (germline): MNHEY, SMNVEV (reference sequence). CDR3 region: CASSFRDRGLNYGYTF. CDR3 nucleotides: TGTGCCAGCAGTTTCCGTGACAGGGGATTAAACTATGGCTACACCTTC.

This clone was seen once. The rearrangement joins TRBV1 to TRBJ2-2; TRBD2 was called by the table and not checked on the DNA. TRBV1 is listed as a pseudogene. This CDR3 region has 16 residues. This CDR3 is CTSSQGTSGNTGELFF. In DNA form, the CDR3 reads TGCACCAGCAGCCAGGGGACTAGCGGGAACACCGGGGAGCTGTTTTTT.

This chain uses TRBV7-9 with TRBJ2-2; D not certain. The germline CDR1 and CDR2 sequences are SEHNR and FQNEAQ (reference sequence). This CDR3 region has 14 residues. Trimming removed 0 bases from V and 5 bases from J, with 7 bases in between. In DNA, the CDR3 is TGTGCCAGCAGCTTAGCCCTAACGACCGGGGAGCTGTTTTTT. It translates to CASSLALTTGELFF.

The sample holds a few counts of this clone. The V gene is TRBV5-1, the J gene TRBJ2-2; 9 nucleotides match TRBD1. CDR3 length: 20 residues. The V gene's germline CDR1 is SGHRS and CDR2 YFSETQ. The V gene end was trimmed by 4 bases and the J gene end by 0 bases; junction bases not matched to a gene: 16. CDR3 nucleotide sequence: TGCGCCAGCAGCGGCCAGACCGGGACAGGGAACCTAGCGAACACCGGGGAGCTGTTTTTT. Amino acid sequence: CASSGQTGTGNLANTGELFF. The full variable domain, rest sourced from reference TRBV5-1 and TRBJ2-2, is KAGVTQTPRYLIKTRGQQVTLSCSPISGHRSVSWYQQTPGQGLQFLFEYFSETQRNKGNFPGRFSGRQFSNSRSEMNVSTLELGDSALYLCASSGQTGTGNLANTGELFFGEGSRLTVL.

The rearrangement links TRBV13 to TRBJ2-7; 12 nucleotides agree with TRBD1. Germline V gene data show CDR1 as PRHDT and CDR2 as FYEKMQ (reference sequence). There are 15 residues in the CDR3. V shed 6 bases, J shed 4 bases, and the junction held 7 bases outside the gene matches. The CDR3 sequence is CASSSMGQGAYEQYF. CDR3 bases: TGTGCCAGCAGTAGCATGGGACAGGGGGCTTACGAGCAGTACTTC.

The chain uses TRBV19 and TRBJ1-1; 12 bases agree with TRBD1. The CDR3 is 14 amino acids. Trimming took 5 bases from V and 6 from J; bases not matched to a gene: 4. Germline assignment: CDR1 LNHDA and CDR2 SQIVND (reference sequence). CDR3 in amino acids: CASSVGQGAAEAFF. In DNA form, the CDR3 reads TGTGCCAGTAGTGTGGGACAGGGGGCGGCTGAAGCTTTCTTT.

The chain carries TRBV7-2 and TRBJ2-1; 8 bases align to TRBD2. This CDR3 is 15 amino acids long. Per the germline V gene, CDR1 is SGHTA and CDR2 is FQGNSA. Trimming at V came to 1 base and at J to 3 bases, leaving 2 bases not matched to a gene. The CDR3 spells CASSLELAGYNEQFF. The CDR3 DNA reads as TGTGCCAGCAGCTTAGAGCTAGCGGGCTACAATGAGCAGTTCTTC.

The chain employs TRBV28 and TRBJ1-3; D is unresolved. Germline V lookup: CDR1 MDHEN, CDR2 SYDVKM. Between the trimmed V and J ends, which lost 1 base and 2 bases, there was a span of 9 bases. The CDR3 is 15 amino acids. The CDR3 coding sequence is TGTGCCAGCAGTTTATCGACAAGCCCTGGAAACACCATATATTTT. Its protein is CASSLSTSPGNTIYF.

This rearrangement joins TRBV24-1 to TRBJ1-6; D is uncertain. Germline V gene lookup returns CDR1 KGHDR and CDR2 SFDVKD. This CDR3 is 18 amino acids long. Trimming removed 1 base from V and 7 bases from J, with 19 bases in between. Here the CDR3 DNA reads TGTGCCACCAGTGATTTTGGTTCTGAGGGCGCGAAGAATTCACCCCTCCACTTT. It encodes CATSDFGSEGAKNSPLHF.

The CDR3 sequence is CASSLWERVNIQYF. The CDR3 coding sequence is TGTGCCAGCAGCCTGTGGGAGCGGGTAAACATTCAGTACTTC. This chain connects TRBV5-4 to TRBJ2-4, with a weak D call TRBD2 (6 bases). The CDR3 sequence is 14 residues long. Germline V gene lookup returns CDR1 SGHNT and CDR2 YYREEE (reference sequence). Trimming stripped 4 bases from V and 6 bases from J, with 14 bases between.

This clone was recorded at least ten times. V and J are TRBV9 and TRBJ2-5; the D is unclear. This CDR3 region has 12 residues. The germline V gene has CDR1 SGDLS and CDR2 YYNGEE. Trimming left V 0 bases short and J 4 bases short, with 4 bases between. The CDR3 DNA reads TGTGCCAGCAGCGTAGGAGGAGAGACCCAGTACTTC. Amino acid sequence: CASSVGGETQYF.

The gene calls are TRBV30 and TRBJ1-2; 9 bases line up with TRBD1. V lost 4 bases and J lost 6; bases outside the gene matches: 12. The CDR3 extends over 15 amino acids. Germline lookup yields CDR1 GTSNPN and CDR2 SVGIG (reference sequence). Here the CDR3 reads CAWTREIQGANGYTF. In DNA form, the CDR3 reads TGTGCCTGGACCCGAGAGATACAGGGGGCAAATGGCTACACCTTC.

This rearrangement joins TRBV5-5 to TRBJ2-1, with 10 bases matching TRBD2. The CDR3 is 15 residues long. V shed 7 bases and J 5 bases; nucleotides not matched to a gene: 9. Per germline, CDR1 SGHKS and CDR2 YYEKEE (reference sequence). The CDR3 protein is CASEQSGRADNEQFF. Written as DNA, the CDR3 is TGTGCCAGCGAACAGAGCGGGAGGGCCGACAATGAGCAGTTCTTC.

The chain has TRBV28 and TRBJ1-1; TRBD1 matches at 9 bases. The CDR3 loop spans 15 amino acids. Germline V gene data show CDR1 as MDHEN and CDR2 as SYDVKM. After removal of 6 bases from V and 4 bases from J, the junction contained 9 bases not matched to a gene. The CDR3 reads CASRDTGGGGTEAFF. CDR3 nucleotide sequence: TGTGCCAGCAGGGATACAGGGGGCGGTGGCACTGAAGCTTTCTTT.

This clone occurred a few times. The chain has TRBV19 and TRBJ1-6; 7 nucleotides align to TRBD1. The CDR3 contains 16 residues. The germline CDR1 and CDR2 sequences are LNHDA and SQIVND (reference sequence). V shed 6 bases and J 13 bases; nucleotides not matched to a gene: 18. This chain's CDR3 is CASRPPSTGPQVPLHF. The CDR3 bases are TGTGCCAGTAGACCCCCCTCGACAGGGCCACAAGTTCCCCTCCACTTT.